These T cell receptor beta chains were read from a single sample in a study of blood T cell repertoires in COVID-19. Here immunoSEQ multiplex PCR was the method, and the copy in TCRdb shows in-frame clones only, minus some. The profile shows about 400,000 clones, around 90% of them singletons. Input material: PBMCs or T cells enriched from blood (not recorded which). The receptors originated from a woman under 30 with acute COVID-19. Both conserved end residues are part of each CDR3. The D gene is left open where the match is weak. The size entry is marked missing in some rows and otherwise reads once, few, many or a size class.

v_gene	len	d_gene	j_gene	abundance	CDR3aa	CDR3nt
TRBV29-1	11	NA	TRBJ1-2	NA	CSVEGSYGYTF	TGCAGCGTTGAAGGGAGCTATGGCTACACCTTC
TRBV12-5	15	NA	TRBJ1-5	once	CASGPGTLKNQPQHF	TGTGCTAGTGGTCCCGGGACACTTAAGAATCAGCCCCAGCATTTT
TRBV5-4	14	NA	TRBJ2-1	NA	CASSLASSYNEQFF	TGTGCCAGCAGCTTAGCTAGCTCCTACAATGAGCAGTTCTTC
TRBV9	17	TRBD1	TRBJ1-3	NA	CASSPPGQGDAGNTIYF	TGTGCCAGCAGCCCCCCGGGACAGGGGGACGCTGGAAACACCATATATTTT
TRBV27	14	TRBD1	TRBJ1-4	NA	CASSQQGFGEKLFF	TGTGCCAGCAGCCAACAGGGGTTTGGAGAAAAACTGTTTTTT
TRBV3-1/TRBV3-2	18	TRBD2	TRBJ2-5	NA	CASSPTSGGGLIGETQYF	TGTGCCAGCAGCCCGACTAGCGGGGGGGGGTTGATTGGAGAGACCCAGTACTTC
TRBV6-6	14	TRBD1	TRBJ2-1	NA	CASSYSGTGQVEFF	TGTGCCAGCAGTTACTCGGGGACAGGCCAGGTCGAATTCTTC
TRBV3-1/TRBV3-2	15	NA	TRBJ1-2	NA	CASSHDPGASYGYTF	TGTGCCAGCAGCCACGACCCAGGGGCTTCTTATGGCTACACCTTC
TRBV28	16	TRBD2	TRBJ2-1	NA	CASSLGGLAGVNEQFF	TGTGCCAGCAGTTTGGGGGGACTAGCGGGAGTCAATGAGCAGTTCTTC
TRBV7-2	19	TRBD2	TRBJ2-7	NA	CASSLAVGLAGAIAYEQYF	TGTGCCAGCAGCTTAGCGGTGGGACTAGCGGGGGCCATTGCGTACGAGCAGTACTTC
TRBV11-2	12	NA	TRBJ2-3	NA	CASSYGRDTQYF	TGTGCCAGCAGCTATGGGAGAGATACGCAGTATTTT
TRBV19	15	TRBD1	TRBJ2-1	NA	CASSIADRGSDEQFF	TGTGCCAGTAGTATAGCTGACAGGGGTTCCGATGAGCAGTTCTTC
TRBV7-9	19	TRBD2	TRBJ2-1	NA	CASSSPGGGLAGGDNEQFF	TGTGCCAGCAGCTCCCCTGGGGGGGGACTAGCGGGAGGTGACAATGAGCAGTTCTTC
TRBV7-2	16	TRBD2	TRBJ2-7	NA	CASSSLLGGGTYEQYF	TGTGCCAGCAGCTCACTTCTGGGGGGAGGGACCTACGAGCAGTACTTC
TRBV10-3	15	NA	TRBJ2-3	NA	CAISESKRGTDTQYF	TGTGCCATCAGTGAGTCAAAGCGGGGCACAGATACGCAGTATTTT
TRBV19	13	NA	TRBJ1-5	NA	CASSIRIEQPQHF	TGTGCCAGTAGTATTAGAATTGAGCAGCCCCAGCATTTT
TRBV29-1	17	TRBD2	TRBJ2-5	NA	CSVGATGLAGGVETQYF	TGCAGCGTTGGGGCCACTGGACTAGCGGGGGGAGTGGAGACCCAGTACTTC
TRBV18	13	NA	TRBJ2-5	NA	CASSPPESQTQYF	TGTGCCAGCTCACCACCGGAGTCCCAGACCCAGTACTTC
TRBV15	15	TRBD1	TRBJ2-3	NA	CATSSRDRGTDTQYF	TGTGCCACCAGCAGTAGGGACAGGGGAACAGATACGCAGTATTTT
TRBV28	16	TRBD2	TRBJ2-1	few	CATQTSGETFYNEQFF	TGTGCCACCCAGACTAGCGGGGAGACCTTCTACAATGAGCAGTTCTTC
TRBV4-3	15	TRBD2	TRBJ2-1	NA	CASSQATSGRAEQFF	TGCGCCAGCAGCCAAGCGACTAGCGGGAGAGCTGAGCAGTTCTTC
TRBV5-4	16	TRBD2	TRBJ2-3	NA	CASSRGTSEVTDTQYF	TGTGCCAGCAGTAGAGGGACTAGCGAGGTCACAGATACGCAGTATTTT
TRBV15	14	NA	TRBJ1-4	NA	CATSRREGNEKLFF	TGTGCCACCAGCAGACGGGAAGGGAATGAAAAACTGTTTTTT
TRBV21-1	21	NA	TRBJ1-3	NA	CASSKFEIGQGFILSGNTIYF	TGTGCCAGCAGCAAATTTGAAATTGGACAGGGCTTCATTCTCTCTGGAAACACCATATATTTT
TRBV20-1	11	NA	TRBJ2-7	NA	CSARVYSEQYF	TGCAGTGCTAGGGTATACAGTGAGCAGTACTTC
TRBV18	18	TRBD1	TRBJ2-7	NA	CASSPGKWQGASSYEQYF	TGTGCCAGCTCACCAGGAAAATGGCAGGGGGCATCCTCCTACGAGCAGTACTTC
TRBV28	12	NA	TRBJ2-7	NA	CASSPVTYEQYF	TGTGCCAGCAGTCCAGTTACCTACGAGCAGTACTTC
TRBV12-3/TRBV12-4	10	NA	TRBJ1-1	NA	CASSFTEAFF	TGTGCCAGCAGCTTCACTGAAGCTTTCTTT
TRBV4-1	16	NA	TRBJ1-4	NA	CASSQGQDSGLGKLFF	TGCGCCAGCAGCCAAGGACAGGATTCTGGATTGGGAAAACTGTTTTTT
TRBV30	13	NA	TRBJ1-5	NA	CAWSVQFHQPQHF	TGTGCCTGGAGTGTACAGTTCCATCAGCCCCAGCATTTT
TRBV27	12	NA	TRBJ1-1	NA	CASSLSGGSAFF	TGTGCCAGCAGTTTATCAGGGGGTTCGGCTTTCTTT
TRBV19	14	NA	TRBJ1-6	NA	CASRESGSNSPLHF	TGTGCCAGTAGGGAGTCAGGGTCTAATTCACCCCTCCACTTT
TRBV2	14	NA	TRBJ1-3	NA	CASSDRISGNTIYF	TGTGCCAGCAGTGACAGGATCTCTGGAAACACCATATATTTT